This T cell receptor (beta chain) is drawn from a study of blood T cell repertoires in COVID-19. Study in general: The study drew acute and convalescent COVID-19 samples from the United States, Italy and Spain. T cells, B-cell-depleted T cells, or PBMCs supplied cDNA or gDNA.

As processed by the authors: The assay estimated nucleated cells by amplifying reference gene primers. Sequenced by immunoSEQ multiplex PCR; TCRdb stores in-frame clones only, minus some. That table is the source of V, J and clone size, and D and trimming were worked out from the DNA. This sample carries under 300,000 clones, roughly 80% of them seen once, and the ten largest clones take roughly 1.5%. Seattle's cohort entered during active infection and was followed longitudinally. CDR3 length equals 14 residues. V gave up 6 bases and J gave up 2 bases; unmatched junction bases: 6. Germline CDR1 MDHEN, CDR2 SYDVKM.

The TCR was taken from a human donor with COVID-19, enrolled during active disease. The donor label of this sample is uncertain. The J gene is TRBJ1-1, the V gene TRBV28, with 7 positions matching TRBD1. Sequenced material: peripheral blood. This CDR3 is CASRPDRRNTEAFF. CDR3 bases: TGTGCCAGCAGACCGGACAGGAGAAACACTGAAGCTTTCTTT.